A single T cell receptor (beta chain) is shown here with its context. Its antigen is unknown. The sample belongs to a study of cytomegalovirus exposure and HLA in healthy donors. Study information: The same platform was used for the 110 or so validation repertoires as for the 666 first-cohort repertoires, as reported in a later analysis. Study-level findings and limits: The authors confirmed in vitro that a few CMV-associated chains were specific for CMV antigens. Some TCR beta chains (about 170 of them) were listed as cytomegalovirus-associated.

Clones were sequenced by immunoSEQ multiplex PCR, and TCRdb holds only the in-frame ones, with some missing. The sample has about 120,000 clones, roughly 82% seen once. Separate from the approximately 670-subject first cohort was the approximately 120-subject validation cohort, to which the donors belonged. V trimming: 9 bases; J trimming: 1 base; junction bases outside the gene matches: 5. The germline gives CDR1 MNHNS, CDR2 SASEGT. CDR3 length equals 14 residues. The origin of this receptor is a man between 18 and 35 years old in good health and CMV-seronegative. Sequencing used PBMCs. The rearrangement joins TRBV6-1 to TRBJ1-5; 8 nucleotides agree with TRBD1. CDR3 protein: CASKDRESNQPQHF. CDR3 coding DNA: TGTGCCAGTAAGGACAGGGAAAGCAATCAGCCCCAGCATTTT.